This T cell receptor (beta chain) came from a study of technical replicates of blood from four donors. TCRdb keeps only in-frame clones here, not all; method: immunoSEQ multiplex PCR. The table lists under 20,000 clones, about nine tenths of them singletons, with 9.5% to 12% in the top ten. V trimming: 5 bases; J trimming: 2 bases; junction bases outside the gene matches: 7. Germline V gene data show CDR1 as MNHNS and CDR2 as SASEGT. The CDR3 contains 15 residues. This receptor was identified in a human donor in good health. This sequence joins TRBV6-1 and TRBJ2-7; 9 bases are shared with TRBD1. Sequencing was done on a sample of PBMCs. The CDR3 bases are TGTGCCAGCAGTCAACCGACAGGGGGAACCTACGAGCAGTACTTC. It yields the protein CASSQPTGGTYEQYF.